This T cell receptor beta chain originates from a study of blood T cell repertoires in COVID-19. CDR1 and CDR2 (germline): SSHAT, FNYEAQ (reference sequence). This CDR3 comprises 15 residues. The junction had 7 bases not matched to a gene; V was cut back by 4 bases and J by 7 bases. The protocol was immunoSEQ multiplex PCR, while the TCRdb copy is restricted to in-frame clones and leaves out a portion. There are over 90,000 clones in the sample; roughly nine tenths occur only once, and 3% to 4% lies in the top ten. The specimen sequenced was peripheral blood. The chain links TRBV7-7 to TRBJ2-5, with 12 bases lining up with TRBD2. This clonotype was obtained from a woman aged 70-85 years with acute or convalescent COVID-19. In DNA form, the CDR3 reads TGTGCCAGCAGCTCTCGGACTAGCGGGGAGGGGACCCAGTACTTC. Translating gives CASSSRTSGEGTQYF.